This TCR beta chain is from a study of neurological immune-mediated disorders. Study-level results: HTLV-1-associated myelopathy had the most TCR clonal expansion, whereas multiple sclerosis had the least (lower than in healthy controls).

The CDR3 has 15 amino acids. Germline CDR1 reads LNHNV; CDR2 reads YYDKDF (reference sequence). After removal of 2 bases from V and 5 bases from J, the junction contained 4 bases not matched to a gene. Specified time point: longitudinal time-point 2. PBMCs stored at -80 C, numbering 2 million, were the origin of the unsorted libraries. This clonotype appeared many times. Its antigen is currently unknown. The authors produced cDNA by 5'RACE using 10-nucleotide random UMIs. Over 180 million TCR-beta sequences, together covering 15-18 subjects, were produced by every individual sequencing run that was carried out. TCRdb re-derived calls from the 5' RACE reads in MiXCR, one entry per CDR3 protein. There are about 49,000 distinct CDR3 sequences in the sample; around 13% occur only once, and 3.5% to 5% lies in the top ten.

The receptor was isolated from a male donor with HTLV-1-associated myelopathy (HAM/TSP). The rearrangement uses TRBV15 and TRBJ2-2; 8 nucleotides align to TRBD1. Sequencing input: PBMCs. Written as DNA, the CDR3 is TGTGCCACCAGCAGATCGAGGACAGGGACCGGGGAGCTGTTTTTT. It yields the protein CATSRSRTGTGELFF.